This T cell receptor beta chain derives from a study of T cell repertoires in cytomegalovirus infection. The overall study: CMV infection and matching HLA type were both indicated by public TCR beta signatures.

MiXCR was run by TCRdb on the reads, yielding one entry per CDR3 protein. In the table there are some 300,000 distinct CDR3 sequences, around 9.1% of which are singletons. Trimming stripped 5 bases from V and 3 bases from J, with 8 bases between. The CDR3 is 13 residues long. Germline CDR1 SNHLY, CDR2 FYNNEI. The study's findings and limits: Clonotypes of TCR beta that were HLA-C-restricted and CMV-specific dominated the ex vivo response. The cumulative frequency of public TCR beta families identified carriers of CMV plus the relevant HLA.

In this sample, this clonotype turned up many times. The antigen is not known. The clonotype originates from a human donor in good health (CMV status not recorded). Some clones in this sample may be carry-over from other donors' samples. Input material: PBMCs. The V and J genes are TRBV2 and TRBJ2-1; tentative D call: TRBD1 (5 bases). The CDR3 sequence is CASSLGDYNEQFF. The CDR3 coding sequence is TGTGCCAGCAGTTTAGGGGACTACAATGAGCAGTTCTTC. Complete variable domain (other parts from reference TRBV2 and TRBJ2-1): EPEVTQTPSHQVTQMGQEVILRCVPISNHLYFYWYRQILGQKVEFLVSFYNNEISEKSEIFDDQFSVERPDGSNFTLKIRSTKLEDSAMYFCASSLGDYNEQFFGPGTRLTVL.